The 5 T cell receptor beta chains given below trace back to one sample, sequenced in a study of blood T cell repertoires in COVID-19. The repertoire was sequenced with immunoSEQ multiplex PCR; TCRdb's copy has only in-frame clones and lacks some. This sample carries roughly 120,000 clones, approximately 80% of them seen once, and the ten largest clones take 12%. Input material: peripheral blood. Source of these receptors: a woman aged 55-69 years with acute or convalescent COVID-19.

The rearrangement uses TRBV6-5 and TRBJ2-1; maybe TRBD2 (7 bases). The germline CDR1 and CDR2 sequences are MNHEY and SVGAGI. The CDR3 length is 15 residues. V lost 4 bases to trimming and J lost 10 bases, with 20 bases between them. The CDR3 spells CASSLGGDLKREQFF. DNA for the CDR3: TGTGCCAGCAGTTTAGGGGGGGATCTCAAGAGGGAGCAGTTCTTC.

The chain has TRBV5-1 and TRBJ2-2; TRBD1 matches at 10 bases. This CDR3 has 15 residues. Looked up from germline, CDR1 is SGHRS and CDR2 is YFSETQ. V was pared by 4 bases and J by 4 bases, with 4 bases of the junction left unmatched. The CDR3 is CASSGTGAATGELFF. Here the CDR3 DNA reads TGCGCCAGCAGCGGGACAGGGGCGGCCACCGGGGAGCTGTTTTTT. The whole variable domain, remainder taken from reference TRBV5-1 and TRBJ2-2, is KAGVTQTPRYLIKTRGQQVTLSCSPISGHRSVSWYQQTPGQGLQFLFEYFSETQRNKGNFPGRFSGRQFSNSRSEMNVSTLELGDSALYLCASSGTGAATGELFFGEGSRLTVL.

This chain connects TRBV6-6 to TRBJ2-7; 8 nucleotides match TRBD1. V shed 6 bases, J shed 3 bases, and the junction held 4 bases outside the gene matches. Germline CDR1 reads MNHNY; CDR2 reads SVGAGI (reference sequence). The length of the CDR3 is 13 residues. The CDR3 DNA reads TGTGCCAGCAGACTCGGACAGGGCTACGAGCAGTACTTC. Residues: CASRLGQGYEQYF.

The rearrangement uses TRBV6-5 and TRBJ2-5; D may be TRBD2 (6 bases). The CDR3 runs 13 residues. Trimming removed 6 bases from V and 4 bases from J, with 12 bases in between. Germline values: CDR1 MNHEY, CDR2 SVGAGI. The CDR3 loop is CASSGGGVETQYF. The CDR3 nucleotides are TGTGCCAGCAGCGGAGGCGGGGTAGAGACCCAGTACTTC.

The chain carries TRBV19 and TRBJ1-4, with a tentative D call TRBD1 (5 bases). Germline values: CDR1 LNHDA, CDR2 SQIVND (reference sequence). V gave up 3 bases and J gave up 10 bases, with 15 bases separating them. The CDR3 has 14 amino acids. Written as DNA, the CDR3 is TGTGCCAGTAGTATCGGAGGGGAGAGGGGAAAACTGTTTTTT. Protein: CASSIGGERGKLFF. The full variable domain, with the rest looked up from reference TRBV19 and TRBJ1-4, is DGGITQSPKYLFRKEGQNVTLSCEQNLNHDAMYWYRQDPGQGLRLIYYSQIVNDFQKGDIAEGYSVSREKKESFPLTVTSAQKNPTAFYLCASSIGGERGKLFFGSGTQLSVL.